A single sample gave rise to the 8 T cell receptor beta chains below, sequenced in a study of T-cell memory formation after mild COVID-19 (dated by TCRdb to about 2021). The protocol used for the library was 5' RACE. The sequencing machine was an Illumina NovaSeq 6000. The public reads were run again by TCRdb, first through fastp at Q25 and then through MiXCR, and only productive beta chains were kept. Rows with a matching CDR3 protein are joined into one entry that keeps the most common DNA and genes. Within this sample are around 340,000 distinct CDR3 sequences, with roughly 13% of them counted one time only. Of the sample, over 20% is held by the ten largest clones. The sequenced sample was PBMCs or a T cell subset sorted from them (not recorded which). The receptors shown here come from a man in his late teens or twenties who had mild COVID-19 (a few samples of this study predate the infection). The sample titles of this study are shuffled in the database, so cell type and time point are left out; the donor was told from shared clones.

Only a few counts were recorded for this clonotype. The chain carries TRBV5-1 and TRBJ2-1, with 11 bases that match TRBD2. Germline trimming cut 5 bases from V and 0 bases from J; bases unmatched to any gene: 4. The CDR3 has 16 amino acids. Per germline, CDR1 SGHRS and CDR2 YFSETQ. CDR3 DNA: TGCGCCAGCAGACTAGCGGGGGATGGCTCCTACAATGAGCAGTTCTTC. It encodes CASRLAGDGSYNEQFF.

This clonotype was picked up a small number of times. J is TRBJ1-6 and V is TRBV20-1; D is possibly TRBD1 (5 bases). From germline, CDR1 is DFQATT and CDR2 SNEGSKA (reference sequence). Trimming removed 2 bases from V and 7 bases from J, with 15 bases in between. The CDR3 consists of 15 residues. The CDR3 spells CSARPLEGSNSPLHF. The CDR3, as DNA: TGCAGTGCTAGACCCCTCGAGGGGTCGAATTCACCCCTCCACTTT.

This clonotype was picked up many times. The gene calls are TRBV18 and TRBJ2-3; 7 nucleotides match TRBD2. With 3 bases clipped from V and 3 bases from J, the junction kept 3 bases outside the gene matches. This CDR3 contains 14 residues. Germline V gene sequence: CDR1 KGHSH, CDR2 LQKENI. CDR3 loop: CASSPTGGTDTQYF. Written as DNA, the CDR3 is TGTGCCAGCTCACCCACGGGAGGTACAGATACGCAGTATTTT.

The chain couples TRBV3-1 to TRBJ2-1, with D perhaps TRBD2 (6 bases). V was shortened by 1 base and J by 10 bases, with 14 bases between the two germline ends. Germline CDR1 LGHDT, CDR2 YNNKEL (reference sequence). This CDR3 spans 14 amino acids. CDR3 nucleotides: TGTGCCAGCAGCCAAGGGGCCTGGAGCGGGGAGCAGTTCTTC. Translated, it gives CASSQGAWSGEQFF.

This clonotype has a count of ten or more. This rearrangement joins TRBV18 to TRBJ2-5; D call uncertain. Trimming took 2 bases from V and 0 from J, leaving 16 bases between them. From germline, CDR1 is KGHSH and CDR2 LQKENI. CDR3 length: 17 residues. DNA for the CDR3: TGTGCCAGCTCACCAACGGTGGGCCTGGGGTACCAAGAGACCCAGTACTTC. Its translation: CASSPTVGLGYQETQYF. Variable domain in full (rest from reference TRBV18 and TRBJ2-5): NAGVMQNPRHLVRRRGQEARLRCSPMKGHSHVYWYRQLPEEGLKFMVYLQKENIIDESGMPKERFSAEFPKEGPSILRIQQVVRGDSAAYFCASSPTVGLGYQETQYFGPGTRLLVL.

This clonotype was recorded a few times. This chain connects TRBV6-5 to TRBJ2-1, with 8 bases fitting TRBD2. The V segment lost 8 bases and the J segment 1 base; nucleotides outside the gene matches: 7. CDR1 and CDR2 (germline): MNHEY, SVGAGI. The CDR3 loop spans 15 amino acids. The CDR3 here is CASAFGRGSYNEQFF. CDR3 bases: TGTGCCAGCGCGTTCGGGAGGGGTTCCTACAATGAGCAGTTCTTC.

This clonotype came up a few times. Written as DNA, the CDR3 is TGTGCCAGCAGCAAAAGAGGGGGGAATGGGAGCAATCAGCCCCAGCATTTT. Translating gives CASSKRGGNGSNQPQHF. The chain uses TRBV21-1 and TRBJ1-5; the table's D gene call, TRBD1, was not cross checked with the DNA. TRBV21-1 counts as a pseudogene. This CDR3 contains 17 residues.

This clonotype was counted once. The chain employs TRBV7-2 and TRBJ2-4, with D tentatively TRBD2 (6 bases). Germline CDR1 reads SGHTA; CDR2 reads FQGNSA. V lost 3 bases and J 9 bases, leaving 15 bases between the germline ends. The CDR3 consists of 14 residues. The CDR3, as DNA: TGTGCCAGCAGCTTCGCTGAAGGGGAGGCCATTCAGTACTTC. It yields the protein CASSFAEGEAIQYF.